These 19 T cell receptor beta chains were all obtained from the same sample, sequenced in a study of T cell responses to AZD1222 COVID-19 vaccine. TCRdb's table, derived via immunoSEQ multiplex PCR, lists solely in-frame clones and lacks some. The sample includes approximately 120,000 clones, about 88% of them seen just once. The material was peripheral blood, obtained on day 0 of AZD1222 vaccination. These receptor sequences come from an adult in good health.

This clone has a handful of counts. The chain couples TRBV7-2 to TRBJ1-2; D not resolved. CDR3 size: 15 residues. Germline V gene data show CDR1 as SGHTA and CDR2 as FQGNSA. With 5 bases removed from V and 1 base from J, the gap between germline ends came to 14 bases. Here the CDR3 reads CASSPPVRLNYGYTF. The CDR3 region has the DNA TGTGCCAGCAGCCCCCCGGTCAGGCTTAACTATGGCTACACCTTC.

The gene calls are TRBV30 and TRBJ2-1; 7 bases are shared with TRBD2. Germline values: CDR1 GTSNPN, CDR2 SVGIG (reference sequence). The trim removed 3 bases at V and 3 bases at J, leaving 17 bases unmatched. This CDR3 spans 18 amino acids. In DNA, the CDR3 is TGTGCCTGGAGCGCTACCCGAGCGGGGCCTAAATTCTACAATGAGCAGTTCTTC. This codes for CAWSATRAGPKFYNEQFF.

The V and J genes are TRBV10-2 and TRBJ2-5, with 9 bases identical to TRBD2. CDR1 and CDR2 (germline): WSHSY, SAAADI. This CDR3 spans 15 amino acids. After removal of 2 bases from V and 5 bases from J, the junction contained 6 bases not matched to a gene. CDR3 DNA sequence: TGCGCCAGCAGTGAGATAGCGGGGGCGGGGGAGACCCAGTACTTC. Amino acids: CASSEIAGAGETQYF.

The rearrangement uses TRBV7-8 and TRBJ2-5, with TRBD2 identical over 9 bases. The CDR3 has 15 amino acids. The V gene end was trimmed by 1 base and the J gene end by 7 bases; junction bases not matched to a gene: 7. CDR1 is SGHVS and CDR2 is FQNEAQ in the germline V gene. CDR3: CASSLERLAVATQYF. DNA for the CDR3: TGTGCCAGCAGCTTAGAAAGACTAGCGGTGGCGACCCAGTACTTC.

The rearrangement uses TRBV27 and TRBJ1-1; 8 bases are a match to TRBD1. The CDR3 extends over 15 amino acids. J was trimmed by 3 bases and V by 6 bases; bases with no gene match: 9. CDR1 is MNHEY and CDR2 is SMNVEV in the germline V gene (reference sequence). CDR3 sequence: CASRRQGWVDTEAFF. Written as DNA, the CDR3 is TGTGCCAGCAGACGACAGGGGTGGGTAGACACTGAAGCTTTCTTT.

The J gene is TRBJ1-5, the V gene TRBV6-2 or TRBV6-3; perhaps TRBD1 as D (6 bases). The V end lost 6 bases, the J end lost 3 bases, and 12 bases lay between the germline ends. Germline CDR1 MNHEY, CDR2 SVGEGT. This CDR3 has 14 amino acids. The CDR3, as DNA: TGTGCCAGCAGCTCAACAGGGCCCAATCAGCCCCAGCATTTT. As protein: CASSSTGPNQPQHF.

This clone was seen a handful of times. The CDR3 loop is CSASRLAGGPGNEQFF. The CDR3 DNA sequence: TGCAGTGCTAGTCGACTAGCGGGAGGGCCCGGGAATGAGCAGTTCTTC. The gene calls are TRBV20-1 and TRBJ2-1; TRBD2 matches at 14 bases. Trimming cost V 3 bases and J 7 bases; bases outside gene matches: 8. Looked up from germline, CDR1 is DFQATT and CDR2 is SNEGSKA (reference sequence). This CDR3 is built from 16 residues.

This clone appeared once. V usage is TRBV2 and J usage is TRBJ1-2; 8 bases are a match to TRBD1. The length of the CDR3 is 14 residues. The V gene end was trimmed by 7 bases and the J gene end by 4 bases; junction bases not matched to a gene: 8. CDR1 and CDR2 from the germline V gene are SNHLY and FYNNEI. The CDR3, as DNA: TGTGCCAGCACAACTAAACAGGGGGGCTATGGCTACACCTTC. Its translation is CASTTKQGGYGYTF.

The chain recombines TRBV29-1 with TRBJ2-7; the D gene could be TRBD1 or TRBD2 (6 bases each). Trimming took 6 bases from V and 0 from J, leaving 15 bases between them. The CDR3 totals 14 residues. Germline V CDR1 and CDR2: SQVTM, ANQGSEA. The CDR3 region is CSVLGGLDSYEQYF. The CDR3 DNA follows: TGCAGCGTCCTCGGGGGCCTGGACTCCTACGAGCAGTACTTC.

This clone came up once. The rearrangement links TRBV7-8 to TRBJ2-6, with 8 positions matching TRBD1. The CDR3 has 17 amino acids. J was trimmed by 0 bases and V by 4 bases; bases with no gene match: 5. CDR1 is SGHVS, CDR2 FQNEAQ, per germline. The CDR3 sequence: CASSSGGAFSGANVLTF. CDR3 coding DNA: TGTGCCAGCAGCTCAGGGGGCGCTTTCTCTGGGGCCAACGTCCTGACTTTC.

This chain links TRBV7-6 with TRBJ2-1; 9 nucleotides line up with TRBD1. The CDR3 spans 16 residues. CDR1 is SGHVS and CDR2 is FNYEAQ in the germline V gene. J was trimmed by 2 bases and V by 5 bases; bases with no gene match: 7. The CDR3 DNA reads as TGTGCCAGCAGCGCACCGGGACAGGGAACCTACAATGAGCAGTTCTTC. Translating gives CASSAPGQGTYNEQFF.

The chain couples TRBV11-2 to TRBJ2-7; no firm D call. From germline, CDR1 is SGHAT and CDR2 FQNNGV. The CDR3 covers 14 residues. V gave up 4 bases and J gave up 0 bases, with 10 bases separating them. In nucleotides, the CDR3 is TGTGCCAGCAGCTCCGTCCCAGGCTCCTACGAGCAGTACTTC. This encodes CASSSVPGSYEQYF.

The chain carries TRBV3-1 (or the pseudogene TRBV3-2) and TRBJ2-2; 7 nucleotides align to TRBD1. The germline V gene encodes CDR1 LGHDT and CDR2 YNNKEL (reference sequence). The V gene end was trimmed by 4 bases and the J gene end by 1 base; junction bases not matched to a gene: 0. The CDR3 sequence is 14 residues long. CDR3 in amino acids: CASSRDRNTGELFF. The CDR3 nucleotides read TGTGCCAGCAGCCGGGACAGGAACACCGGGGAGCTGTTTTTT.

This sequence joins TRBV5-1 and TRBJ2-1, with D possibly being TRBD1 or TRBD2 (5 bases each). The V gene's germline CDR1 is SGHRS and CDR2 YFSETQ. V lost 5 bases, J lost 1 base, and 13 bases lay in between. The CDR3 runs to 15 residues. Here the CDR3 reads CASRAGTLSYNEQFF. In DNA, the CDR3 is TGCGCCAGCAGAGCCGGGACGCTGTCCTACAATGAGCAGTTCTTC. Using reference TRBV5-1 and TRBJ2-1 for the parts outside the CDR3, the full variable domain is KAGVTQTPRYLIKTRGQQVTLSCSPISGHRSVSWYQQTPGQGLQFLFEYFSETQRNKGNFPGRFSGRQFSNSRSEMNVSTLELGDSALYLCASRAGTLSYNEQFFGPGTRLTVL.

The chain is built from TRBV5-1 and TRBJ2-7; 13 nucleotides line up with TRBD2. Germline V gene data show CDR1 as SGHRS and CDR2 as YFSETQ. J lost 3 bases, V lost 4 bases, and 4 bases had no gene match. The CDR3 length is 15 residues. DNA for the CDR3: TGCGCCAGCAGCCCCGGACTAGCGGGGGACTACGAGCAGTACTTC. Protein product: CASSPGLAGDYEQYF.

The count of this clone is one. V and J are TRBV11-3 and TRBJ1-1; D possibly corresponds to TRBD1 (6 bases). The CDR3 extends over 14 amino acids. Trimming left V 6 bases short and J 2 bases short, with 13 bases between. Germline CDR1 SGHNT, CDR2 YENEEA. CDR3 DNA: TGTGCCAGCAGGGTTCCAGGGGCCAACACTGAAGCTTTCTTT. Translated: CASRVPGANTEAFF.

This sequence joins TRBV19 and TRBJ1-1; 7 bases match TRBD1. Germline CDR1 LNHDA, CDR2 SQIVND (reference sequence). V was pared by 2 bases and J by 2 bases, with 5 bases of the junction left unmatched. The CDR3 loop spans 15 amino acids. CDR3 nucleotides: TGTGCCAGTAGTATAATCGGGACAGCAAACACTGAAGCTTTCTTT. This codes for CASSIIGTANTEAFF.

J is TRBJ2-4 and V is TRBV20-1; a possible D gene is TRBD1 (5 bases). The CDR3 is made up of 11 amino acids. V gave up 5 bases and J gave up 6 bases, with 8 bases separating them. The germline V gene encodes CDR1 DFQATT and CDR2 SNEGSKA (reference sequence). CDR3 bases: TGCAGTGCTCCCGACAGAAACATTCAGTACTTC. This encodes CSAPDRNIQYF.

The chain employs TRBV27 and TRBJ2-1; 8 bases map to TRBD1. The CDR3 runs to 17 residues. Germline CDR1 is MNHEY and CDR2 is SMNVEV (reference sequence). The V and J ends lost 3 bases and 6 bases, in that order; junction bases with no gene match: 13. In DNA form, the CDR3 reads TGTGCCAGCAGTTTGTCGACCGGGACAGGCCCGGTCAATGAGCAGTTCTTC. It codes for CASSLSTGTGPVNEQFF.